This TCR beta chain was sequenced for a study of a mutant IDH1 vaccine in newly diagnosed glioma. At the level of the study: Sex among treated patients split around 60% male, roughly 40% female; mean age was around 40 years. Previous treatment comprised radiotherapy, temozolomide, or both, mostly both. Study observations and caveats: Of the patients, roughly 93% had vaccine-induced immune responses.

This clone was seen only once. What it recognizes is unknown. The time point was: week 5, during vaccination. A 20-mer mutant IDH1 peptide at 300 ug was injected subcutaneously with topical imiquimod. V was clipped by 0 bases and J by 3 bases, with 12 bases between them. CDR3 length equals 17 residues. CDR1 SGHVS and CDR2 FNYEAQ come from the germline V gene. Using immunoSEQ multiplex PCR, the repertoire was profiled, and TCRdb retains in-frame clones only, with some absent. The sample shows tens of thousands of clones, around 80% of them seen only once. The chain joins TRBV7-6 to TRBJ1-6; D might be TRBD1 (5 bases). The source of this sequence is a middle-aged woman with glioma. Here the sequenced sample was PBMCs, taken from a glioma patient whose treatment included an IDH1 peptide vaccine. The DNA for the CDR3 is TGTGCCAGCAGCTTAGCCGGGGGTAGGAACTATAATTCACCCCTCCACTTT. Translated: CASSLAGGRNYNSPLHF. The full variable domain, in which reference TRBV7-6 and TRBJ1-6 provide the parts outside the CDR3, is GAGVSQSPRYKVTKRGQDVALRCDPISGHVSLYWYRQALGQGPEFLTYFNYEAQQDKSGLPNDRFSAERPEGSISTLTIQRTEQRDSAMYRCASSLAGGRNYNSPLHFGNGTRLTVT.